This T cell receptor (beta chain) derives from a study of cytomegalovirus exposure and HLA in healthy donors. Study observations and caveats: The investigators catalogued 150 to 200 TCR beta chains as cytomegalovirus-associated.

The V and J ends lost 3 bases and 5 bases respectively, with 3 bases between them. Germline CDR1 reads SGHVS; CDR2 reads FQNEAQ. This CDR3 region has 11 residues. PCR involved 60 Vbeta and 13 Jbeta primers. Measured with immunoSEQ multiplex PCR; TCRdb has only the in-frame clones, and not every one. Of 190,000 or so clones listed, about four fifths are singletons. As regards this clone: What it recognizes is unknown.

Sequenced input: PBMCs. The chain is built from TRBV7-8 and TRBJ2-3; D ambiguous. This TCR came from a man aged 45-60 years in good health and CMV-seronegative. CDR3 bases: TGTGCCAGCAGCTTTAGAGATACGCAGTATTTT. This encodes CASSFRDTQYF.